This TCR beta chain was captured in a study of T-cell reconstitution after alpha-beta-depleted transplantation in children. Researchers prepared the TCRbeta library using unique molecular identifiers, the study reports. TCRdb re-called the PCR reads through MiXCR, storing one row per CDR3 protein. Of under 300,000 distinct CDR3 sequences listed, around 10% are singletons. This clonotype showed up many times. CDR1 and CDR2 (germline): SGHVS, FNYEAQ. The CDR3 covers 16 residues. The trim removed 1 base at V and 4 bases at J, leaving 6 bases unmatched. The V call is TRBV7-6, the J call TRBJ2-5; 10 bases are shared with TRBD1. Material: peripheral blood, obtained 180 days after TCRalphabeta/CD19-depleted stem cell transplant. This TCR derives from a male patient under 10 years old who had a stem cell transplant for chronic granulomatous disease, so the T cells may come from the graft donor. The chain's CDR3 is CASSLVRTGGGETQYF. As DNA, the CDR3 is TGTGCCAGCAGCTTAGTCCGGACAGGGGGAGGAGAGACCCAGTACTTC.